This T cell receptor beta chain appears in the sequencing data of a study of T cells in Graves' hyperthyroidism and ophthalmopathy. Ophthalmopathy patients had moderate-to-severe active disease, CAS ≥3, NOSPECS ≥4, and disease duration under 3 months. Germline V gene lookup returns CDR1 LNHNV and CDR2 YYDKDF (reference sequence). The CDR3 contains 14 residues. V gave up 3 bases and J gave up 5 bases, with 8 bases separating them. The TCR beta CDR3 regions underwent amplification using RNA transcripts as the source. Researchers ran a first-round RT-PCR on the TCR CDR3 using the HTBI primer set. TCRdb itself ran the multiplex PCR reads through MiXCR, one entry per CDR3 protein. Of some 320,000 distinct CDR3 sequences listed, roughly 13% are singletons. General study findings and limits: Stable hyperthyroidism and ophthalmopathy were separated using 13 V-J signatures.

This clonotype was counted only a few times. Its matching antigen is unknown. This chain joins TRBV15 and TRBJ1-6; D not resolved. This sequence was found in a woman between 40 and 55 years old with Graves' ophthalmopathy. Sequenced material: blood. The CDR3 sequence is CATSSGKDNSPLHF. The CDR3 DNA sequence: TGTGCCACCAGCAGCGGGAAGGATAATTCACCCCTCCACTTT.